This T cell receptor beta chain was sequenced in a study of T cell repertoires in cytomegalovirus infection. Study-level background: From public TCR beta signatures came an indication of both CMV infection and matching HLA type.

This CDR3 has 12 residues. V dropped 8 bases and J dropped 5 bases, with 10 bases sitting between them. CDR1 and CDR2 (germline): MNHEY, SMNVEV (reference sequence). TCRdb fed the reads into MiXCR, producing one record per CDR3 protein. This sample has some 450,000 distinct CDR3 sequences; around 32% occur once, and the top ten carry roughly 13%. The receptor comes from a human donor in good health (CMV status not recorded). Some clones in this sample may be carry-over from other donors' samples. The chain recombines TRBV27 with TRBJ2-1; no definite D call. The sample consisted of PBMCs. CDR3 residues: CASGQFNNEQFF. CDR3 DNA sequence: TGTGCCAGCGGGCAGTTCAACAATGAGCAGTTCTTC.